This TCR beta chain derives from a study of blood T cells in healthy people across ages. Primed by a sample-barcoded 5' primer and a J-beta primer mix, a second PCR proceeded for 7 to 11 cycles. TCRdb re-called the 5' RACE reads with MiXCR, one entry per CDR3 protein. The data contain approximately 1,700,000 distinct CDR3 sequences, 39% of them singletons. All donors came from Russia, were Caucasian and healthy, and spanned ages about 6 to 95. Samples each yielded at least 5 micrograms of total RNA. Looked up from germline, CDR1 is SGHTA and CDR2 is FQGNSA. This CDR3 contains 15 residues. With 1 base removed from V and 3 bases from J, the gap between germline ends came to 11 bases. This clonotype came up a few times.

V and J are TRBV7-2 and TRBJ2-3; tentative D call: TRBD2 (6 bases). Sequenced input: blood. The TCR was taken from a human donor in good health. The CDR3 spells CASSLETRGTDTQYF. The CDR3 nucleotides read TGTGCCAGCAGCTTAGAGACTAGGGGTACAGATACGCAGTATTTT.